This entry describes one T cell receptor (beta chain). Authors' analysis steps: Scientists estimated how many nucleated cells there were by amplifying reference gene primers. Repertoires were generated with immunoSEQ multiplex PCR, while TCRdb's copy carries only in-frame clones and drops some. Clonal size and the V and J genes are those of that table, whereas D and trimming came from the DNA. The sample lists some 160,000 clones; just under 85% were seen once. These data belong to a study of blood T cell repertoires in COVID-19. The sequenced sample consisted of peripheral blood. This TCR derives from an elderly woman with COVID-19, enrolled during active disease.

The CDR3 DNA follows: TGTGCCAGCAGCTCACAGGGGCAAGAGACCCAGTACTTC. It is translated as CASSSQGQETQYF. This sequence joins TRBV5-4 and TRBJ2-5; TRBD1 matches 7 bases. This CDR3 spans 13 amino acids. Trimming at V came to 3 bases and at J to 2 bases, leaving 1 base not matched to a gene. CDR1 and CDR2 (germline): SGHNT, YYREEE (reference sequence).